This paragraph covers one T cell receptor (beta chain) sequence. Its antigen is not yet known. Per-base quality was not reported, and no clone a single base away is much larger than it. This specimen belongs to a study of blood T cell repertoires in COVID-19 (dated by TCRdb to the early 2020s). General notes on the study: Samples from collaborators originated in the United States, Italy and Spain and spanned both the acute and convalescent phases of COVID-19. The material from the prospective study consisted of cDNA or gDNA derived from T cells, B-cell-depleted T cells, or PBMCs. A freely available public database, intended as a resource for researchers studying the immune response to SARS-CoV-2, is where the repertoires were released. A de-identified subject ID, COVID-19 status, age in years and sex were almost always included in the sample metadata. Subjects who had been exposed to COVID-19, were actively infected with it, or had recovered from it provided the deeply sampled blood TCRbeta repertoires that made up the dataset. The samples were drawn from two sources: the first 160 participants of the ongoing ImmuneRACE study, and 1,254 subjects contributed by 6 global collaborators. Where available, HLA class I and class II types were obtained from metadata supplied by the sample provider rather than from assay-based typing. Overall study results and their limits: The quantity of clinical and demographic metadata differed by source and by participant and was supplied without curation.

TCRbeta CDR3 regions were amplified from genomic DNA using the immunoSEQ Assay, a bias-controlled multiplex PCR. For the original study's pipeline: Within the assay, amplification of reference gene primers was used to estimate how many nucleated cells each sample contained. Sequence reads were collapsed and filtered to measure the absolute abundance of every unique TCRbeta CDR3 rearrangement. Productive Simpson clonality was computed per sample as the square root of Simpson's diversity index over productive rearrangements. TCRdb took this table from immuneACCESS and kept in-frame rearrangements with V and J called. Such tables lack part of the clones; where checked against another copy, unresolved V genes explain under half of the gap, and the rest is unexplained. The D gene and trimming were derived from the DNA, and the V and J assignments and clone size from that table. The sample table holds about 150,000 clones, of which approximately 84% were seen once. Around 2.2% of the sample is held by the ten biggest clonotypes.

From the germline V gene, CDR1 is SQVTM and CDR2 is ANQGSEA. Including cysteine and phenylalanine, the CDR3 has 13 amino acids. The DNA shown is the 39-base CDR3, in frame from base 1. The junction carries 14 bases between V and J, which are trimmed by 8 bases and 2 bases respectively. Each collaborating institution followed its own protocols to collect whole blood in K2EDTA tubes. Collaborator samples were shipped for TCRbeta analysis as frozen whole blood, isolated PBMCs, or DNA extracted from either sample type. The V gene is TRBV29-1 and the J gene is TRBJ2-3; TRBD2 could be the D gene, as 6 bases match. This receptor was identified in a man aged 65-85 years with acute or convalescent COVID-19. The sample was peripheral blood. The DNA sequence follows: TGCAGCTCCAGGAGCGGGTACACAGATACGCAGTATTTT. This is translated as CSSRSGYTDTQYF.